Each of the 8 T cell receptor beta chains below was sequenced from the same sample in a study of T cell responses to AZD1222 COVID-19 vaccine. This table comes from immunoSEQ multiplex PCR, and its TCRdb copy is limited to in-frame clones, with some not included. The table includes approximately 100,000 clones, around 92% detected once. Here the sequenced sample was peripheral blood, taken on day 0 of AZD1222 vaccination. The receptors were sampled from an adult in good health.

V is TRBV4-3 and J is TRBJ2-1, with 7 nucleotides matching TRBD2. The CDR3 spans 17 residues. From germline, CDR1 is LGHNA and CDR2 YSLEER. The trim removed 0 bases at V and 4 bases at J, leaving 9 bases unmatched. CDR3 in DNA: TGCGCCAGCAGCCAAGATCCCCCCAGCGGGGCATACAATGAGCAGTTCTTC. Translation: CASSQDPPSGAYNEQFF.

This chain joins TRBV7-7 and TRBJ2-7; 7 nucleotides align to TRBD1. V was pared by 1 base and J by 6 bases, with 3 bases of the junction left unmatched. From germline, CDR1 is SSHAT and CDR2 FNYEAQ (reference sequence). The CDR3 contains 13 residues. The CDR3 DNA follows: TGTGCCAGCAGCTTAGTACAGGGGTCCGAGCAGTACTTC. It specifies CASSLVQGSEQYF.

The rearrangement joins TRBV28 to TRBJ1-2, with a weak D call TRBD1 (6 bases). Trimming pared 2 bases from V and 11 bases from J, leaving 9 bases between. The CDR3 is 11 residues long. Germline V gives CDR1 MDHEN, CDR2 SYDVKM. The CDR3 reads CASSLEDSYTF. In DNA, the CDR3 is TGTGCCAGCAGTTTAGAGGACAGTTACACCTTC.

V and J are TRBV27 and TRBJ1-5; D unresolved. Germline V gene data show CDR1 as MNHEY and CDR2 as SMNVEV (reference sequence). The CDR3 is made up of 13 amino acids. The V and J ends lost 3 bases and 5 bases respectively, with 8 bases between them. This CDR3 is CASSFRGYQPQHF. The CDR3 DNA reads as TGTGCCAGCAGTTTCCGCGGTTATCAGCCCCAGCATTTT.

This chain uses TRBV5-4 with TRBJ2-7; 12 bases are a match to TRBD1. The CDR3 is made up of 15 amino acids. Germline V gene sequence: CDR1 SGHNT, CDR2 YYREEE (reference sequence). J gave up 6 bases and V 3 bases, and 7 bases lay outside the gene matches. The CDR3 DNA is TGTGCCAGCAGCTCGGGGGACAGGGGGCGGTTCGAGCAGTACTTC. As protein: CASSSGDRGRFEQYF.

The chain couples TRBV27 to TRBJ2-5; no clear D. The CDR3 consists of 13 residues. Germline V gene data show CDR1 as MNHEY and CDR2 as SMNVEV (reference sequence). Trimming left V 4 bases short and J 0 bases short, with 6 bases between. CDR3 coding DNA: TGTGCCAGCAGTTGGGCGTACCAAGAGACCCAGTACTTC. Its protein is CASSWAYQETQYF.

The chain is built from TRBV2 and TRBJ2-1; the match to TRBD2 covers 11 bases. V shed 6 bases, J shed 0 bases, and the junction held 7 bases outside the gene matches. The germline CDR1 and CDR2 sequences are SNHLY and FYNNEI. CDR3 length: 17 residues. The CDR3 bases are TGTGCCAGCAGGGGACTAGCGGAACTAAGCTCCTACAATGAGCAGTTCTTC. Translation: CASRGLAELSSYNEQFF.

The chain uses TRBV29-1 and TRBJ2-1, with unresolved D. Between the trimmed V and J ends, which lost 4 bases and 6 bases, there was a span of 13 bases. The CDR3 totals 13 residues. Germline CDR1 is SQVTM and CDR2 is ANQGSEA. This chain's CDR3 is CSVGLTHRNEQFF. The CDR3 DNA sequence: TGCAGCGTTGGTCTCACCCATCGCAATGAGCAGTTCTTC.